The sample holds many counts of the clone carrying this T cell receptor (beta chain). Amplified TCR beta CDR3 regions derived from RNA transcripts. The TCR CDR3 first-round RT-PCR relied on the HTBI primer set. In TCRdb, the multiplex PCR reads were re-called with MiXCR into one record per CDR3 protein. The table has 470,000 or so distinct CDR3 sequences, roughly 20% seen once. This record comes from a study of T cells in Graves' hyperthyroidism and ophthalmopathy. Trimming shortened V by 6 bases and J by 2 bases, and 11 bases separated the two germline ends. This CDR3 has 14 residues. The germline V gene has CDR1 LGHNT and CDR2 FRNRAP.

The chain couples TRBV12-5 to TRBJ1-5; D ambiguous. Material: blood. This TCR derives from a young man with Graves' hyperthyroidism. The CDR3 DNA follows: TGTGCTAGTGGCCCCGATAAGGGCAATCAGCCCCAGCATTTT. This codes for CASGPDKGNQPQHF.